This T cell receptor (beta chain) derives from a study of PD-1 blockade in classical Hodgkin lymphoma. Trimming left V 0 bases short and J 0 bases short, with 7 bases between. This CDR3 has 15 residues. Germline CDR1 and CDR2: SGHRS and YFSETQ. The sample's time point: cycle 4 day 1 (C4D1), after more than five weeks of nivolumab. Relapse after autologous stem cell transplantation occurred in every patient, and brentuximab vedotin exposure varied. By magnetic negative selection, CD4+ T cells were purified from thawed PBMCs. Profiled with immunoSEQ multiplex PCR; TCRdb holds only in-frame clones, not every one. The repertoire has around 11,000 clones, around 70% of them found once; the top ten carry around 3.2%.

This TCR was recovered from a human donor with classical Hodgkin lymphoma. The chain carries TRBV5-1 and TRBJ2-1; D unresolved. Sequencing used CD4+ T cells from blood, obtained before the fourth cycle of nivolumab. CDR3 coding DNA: TGCGCCAGCAGCTTGGCTTTCAGCTCCTACAATGAGCAGTTCTTC. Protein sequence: CASSLAFSSYNEQFF.